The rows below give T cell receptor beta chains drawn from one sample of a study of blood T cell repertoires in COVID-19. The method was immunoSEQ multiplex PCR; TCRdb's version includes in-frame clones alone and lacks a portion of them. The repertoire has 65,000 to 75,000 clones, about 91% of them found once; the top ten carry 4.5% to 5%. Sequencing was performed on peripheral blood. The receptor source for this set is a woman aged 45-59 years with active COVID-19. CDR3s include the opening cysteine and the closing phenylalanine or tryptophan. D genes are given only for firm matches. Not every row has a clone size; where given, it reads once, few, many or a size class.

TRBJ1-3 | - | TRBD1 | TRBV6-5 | TGTGCCAGCAGACAGGGGGTGGTAAACACCATATATTTT | CASRQGVVNTIYF
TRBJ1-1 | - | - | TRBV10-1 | TGCGCCAGCAGTGAGTCGGCCGGGATGAACACTGAAGCTTTCTTT | CASSESAGMNTEAFF
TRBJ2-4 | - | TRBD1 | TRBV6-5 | TGTGCCAGCAGTTTCACCCGGACAGGGGAACACATTCAGTACTTC | CASSFTRTGEHIQYF
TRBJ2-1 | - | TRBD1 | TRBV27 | TGTGCCAGCGGGGCGCCGGGACAGGGTTACAATGAGCAGTTCTTC | CASGAPGQGYNEQFF
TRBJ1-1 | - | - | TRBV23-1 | TGCGCCAGCAGTCAATCCGGGGGAAACACTGAAGCTTTCTTT | CASSQSGGNTEAFF
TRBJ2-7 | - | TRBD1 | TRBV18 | TGTGCCAGCTCACAGACAGGGGGGTACGAGCAGTACTTC | CASSQTGGYEQYF
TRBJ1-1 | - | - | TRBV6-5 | TGTGCCAGCAGCGGGGGGCAGTCGAACACTGAAGCTTTCTTT | CASSGGQSNTEAFF
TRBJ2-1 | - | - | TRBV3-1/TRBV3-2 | TGTGCCAGCAGCCAAGTTACAGGGATATACAATGAGCAGTTCTTC | CASSQVTGIYNEQFF
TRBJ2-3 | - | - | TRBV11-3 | TGTGCCAGCAGCTTAGTCACAGATACGCAATATTTT | CASSLVTDTQYF
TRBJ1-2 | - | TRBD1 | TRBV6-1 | TGTGCCAGCAGTGACCAGATTGGGACAGGCTATGGCTACACCTTC | CASSDQIGTGYGYTF
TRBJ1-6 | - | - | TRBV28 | TGTGCCAGCAGTGAGCGCAGGGAATGGAATAATTCACCCCTCCACTTT | CASSERREWNNSPLHF
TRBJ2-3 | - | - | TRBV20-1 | TGCAGTGCCGAAGACGGGGATACGCAGTATTTT | CSAEDGDTQYF
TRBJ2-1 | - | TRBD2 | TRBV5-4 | TGTGCCAGCAGCTCAACTAGCGGGAGGGATGAGCAGTTCTTC | CASSSTSGRDEQFF
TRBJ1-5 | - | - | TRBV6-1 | TGTGCCAGCAGTGAAGGACAGTACCAGCCCCAGCATTTT | CASSEGQYQPQHF
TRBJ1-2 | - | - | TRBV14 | TGTGCCAGCAGCCCGCTCAGGGTTGCTGGCTACACCTTC | CASSPLRVAGYTF
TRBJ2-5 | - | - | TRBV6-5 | TGTGCCAGCAGTAAACAAAAAGGGACTTTAGAGACCCAGTACTTC | CASSKQKGTLETQYF
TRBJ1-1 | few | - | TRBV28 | TGTGCCAGCCAGAGACTCGACGAAGCTTTCTTT | CASQRLDEAFF
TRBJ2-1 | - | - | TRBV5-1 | TGCGCCAGCAGCTTGACTAGCATGACCTACAATGAGCAGTTCTTC | CASSLTSMTYNEQFF
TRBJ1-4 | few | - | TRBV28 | TGTGCCAGCAGTTTGTGGAGAGGCGAGGAAAAACTGTTTTTT | CASSLWRGEEKLFF
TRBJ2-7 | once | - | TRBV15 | TGTGCCACCAGCAGAGTACAGTCCTCCTACGAGCAGTACTTC | CATSRVQSSYEQYF
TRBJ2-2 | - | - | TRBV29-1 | TGCAGCGTTCGGTCACAGTTGAACACCGGGGAGCTGTTTTTT | CSVRSQLNTGELFF
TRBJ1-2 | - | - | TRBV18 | TGTGCCAGCTCACCCACAACAACCTCACCCTATGGCTACACCTTC | CASSPTTTSPYGYTF
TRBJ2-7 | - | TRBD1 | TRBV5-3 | TGTGCCAGAAGCATTTCCGCCGGGACAGGGGGCGCGGGAGGCTACGAGCAGTACTTC | CARSISAGTGGAGGYEQYF
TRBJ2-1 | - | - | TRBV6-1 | TGTGCCAGCAGTGATCCCGGACTCGCCGGAACCTACAATGAGCAGTTCTTC | CASSDPGLAGTYNEQFF
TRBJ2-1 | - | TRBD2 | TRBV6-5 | TGTGCCAGCAGTTACCGGACCGGGACTAGCCGGGGTGAGCAGTTCTTC | CASSYRTGTSRGEQFF
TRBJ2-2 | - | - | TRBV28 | TGTGCCAGCAGTTTGCGGGGAACCGGGGAGCTGTTTTTT | CASSLRGTGELFF
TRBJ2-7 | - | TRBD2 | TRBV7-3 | TGTGCCAGCAGCCGGACTAGCGGCTCGGGGGAGCAGTACTTC | CASSRTSGSGEQYF
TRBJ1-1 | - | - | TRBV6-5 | TGTGCCAGCAGTTACTCGGGCCAGGGCACTGAAGCTTTCTTT | CASSYSGQGTEAFF
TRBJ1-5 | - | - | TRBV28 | TGTGCCAGCAGTCGGGAGCAGAGCAATCAGCCCCAGCATTTT | CASSREQSNQPQHF
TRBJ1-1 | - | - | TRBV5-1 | TGCGCCAGTGGACTCATGAACACTGAAGCTTTCTTT | CASGLMNTEAFF
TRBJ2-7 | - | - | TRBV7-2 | TGTGCCAGCAGCTTCGAGGCCTCCTACGAGCAGTACTTC | CASSFEASYEQYF
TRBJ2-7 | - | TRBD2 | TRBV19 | TGTGCCACCCAGGGTCCTCGGGGGGCCTACGAGCAGTACTTC | CATQGPRGAYEQYF
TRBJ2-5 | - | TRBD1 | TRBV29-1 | TGCAGCGTTGAAGGGTCGGGGACAGGGGGAGAGACCCAGTACTTC | CSVEGSGTGGETQYF
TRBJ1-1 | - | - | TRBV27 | TGTGCCAGCAGAAGGTCTGAAAGGGGGTATGGCACTGAAGCTTTCTTT | CASRRSERGYGTEAFF
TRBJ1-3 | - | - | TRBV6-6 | TGTGCCAGCAGTCCGCGAGGCGGGGTGGGTGGAAACACCATATATTTT | CASSPRGGVGGNTIYF
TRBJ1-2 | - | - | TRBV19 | TGTGCCAGTAGTATGGGGTTGCTCGAGACAGATGGCTACACCTTC | CASSMGLLETDGYTF
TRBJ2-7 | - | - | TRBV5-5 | TGTGCCAGCAGCTTTCTGGACGGGAACTACGAGCAGTACTTC | CASSFLDGNYEQYF